This T cell receptor beta chain emerged from a study of blood T cell repertoires in COVID-19. Study overall: Samples representing acute and convalescent COVID-19 were sourced from the United States, Italy and Spain.

In the authors' methods: Cell counts per sample came from amplifying reference gene primers. Repertoires were generated with immunoSEQ multiplex PCR, while TCRdb's copy carries only in-frame clones and drops some. Clone size and the V and J calls come from that table; the DNA yielded D and trimming. The sample comprises tens of thousands of clones, roughly 81% of which are singletons, and less than 15% rests with the top ten. The CDR3 runs 13 residues. V was pared by 3 bases and J by 2 bases, with 7 bases between. Per germline, CDR1 SNHLY and CDR2 FYNNEI. Sequenced material: peripheral blood. The chain recombines TRBV2 with TRBJ2-5, with D perhaps TRBD2 (5 bases). This sequence was found in a woman between 65 and 79 years old in a cohort sampled during active COVID-19. The CDR3 is CASSEERQETQYF. As DNA, the CDR3 is TGTGCCAGCAGTGAGGAGCGGCAAGAGACCCAGTACTTC.